There are a few counts of the clone carrying this TCR beta chain. The CDR3 spans 17 residues. V was clipped by 4 bases and J by 2 bases, with 18 bases between them. Germline values: CDR1 KGHDR, CDR2 SFDVKD. TCRdb processed the RT-PCR reads anew with MiXCR; each CDR3 protein has one entry. The sample carries about 74,000 distinct CDR3 sequences, 26% recorded once. The entry originates in a study of patients and donors after allogeneic stem cell transplantation. The chain is built from TRBV24-1 and TRBJ2-3, with D unclear. The specimen sequenced was blood, either unsorted or a sorted T cell fraction (not recorded which). The sequence was collected from a human donor who was either an allogeneic HSCT recipient or a stem cell or donor lymphocyte infusion donor (not recorded which). It is not recorded whose cells these are; they may come from a transplant donor. DNA of the CDR3: TGTGCCACCAGTGAATCGAGCTCATTTACTTTCACAGATACGCAGTATTTT. Encoded protein: CATSESSSFTFTDTQYF.